This T cell receptor (beta chain) came from a study of T cells in Graves' hyperthyroidism and ophthalmopathy. This clonotype appeared many times. RNA transcripts yielded amplified TCR beta CDR3 regions. The TCR CDR3 first-round RT-PCR relied on the HTBI primer set. Via MiXCR, TCRdb re-called the multiplex PCR reads, giving one row per CDR3 protein. The sample has approximately 530,000 distinct CDR3 sequences, approximately 15% seen once. Germline V gene data show CDR1 as MRHNA and CDR2 as SNTAGT. The CDR3 spans 14 residues. Trimming stripped 3 bases from V and 1 base from J, with 8 bases between. The sequencing sample was made of blood. V is TRBV6-4 and J is TRBJ2-3; D call uncertain. The receptor was derived from a woman aged 18-30 years with Graves' hyperthyroidism. The CDR3 region has the DNA TGTGCCAGCAGTGAAAGCGCGGGCACAGATACGCAGTATTTT. Protein: CASSESAGTDTQYF.